This T cell receptor beta chain originates from a study of metastatic and nonmetastatic thyroid tumors. Termini included, the CDR3 measures 10 amino acids. Germline V gives CDR1 WNHNN, CDR2 SYGVQD (reference sequence). This clone was counted between two and nine times. This is likely a read error, given that the CDR3 carries no conserved phenylalanine or tryptophan at its end. Because the CDR3's place on the DNA is in doubt, the DNA is left out and the CDR3 is given as listed by TCRdb. Ahead of thyroid surgery, no patient had received treatment of any kind. TCRdb called clones again from the PCR reads with MiXCR. The table shows about 38,000 clones, with 26% occurring only once.

This sequence joins TRBV10-1 and TRBJ2-7; the table gives TRBD2 as D, unverified against the DNA. This clonotype was sampled from a female donor with papillary thyroid cancer or a benign thyroid nodule (not recorded which). Some clones in this sample may be carry-over from other donors' samples. Material: blood. CDR3 sequence: CASSESSGYL.